The 24 T cell receptor beta chains in this list originate from one sample, sequenced in a study of T cells in Graves' hyperthyroidism and ophthalmopathy. Amplified TCR beta CDR3 regions came from RNA transcripts. A set of HTBI primers served as the primers for a first-round RT-PCR of the TCR CDR3. Using its own MiXCR run on the multiplex PCR reads, TCRdb lists one record per CDR3 protein. The sample has 500,000 to 800,000 distinct CDR3 sequences; less than 45% are singletons. Sequenced: peripheral blood or thyroid tissue (not recorded which). The origin of the receptors is an adult man with Graves' disease, either hyperthyroidism or ophthalmopathy (not recorded which).

This clonotype was counted ten times or more. The gene calls are TRBV19 and TRBJ1-5, with no clear D. This CDR3 contains 15 residues. V gave up 4 bases and J gave up 1 base, with 11 bases separating them. CDR1 is LNHDA and CDR2 is SQIVND in the germline V gene (reference sequence). The CDR3 sequence is CASSTAGLSNQPQHF. The CDR3 DNA sequence: TGTGCCAGTAGTACCGCGGGATTGAGCAATCAGCCCCAGCATTTT.

V usage is TRBV7-6 and J usage is TRBJ2-5; a possible D gene is TRBD1 (6 bases). Trimming pared 2 bases from V and 5 bases from J, leaving 18 bases between. CDR1 is SGHVS, CDR2 FNYEAQ, per germline. The CDR3 runs to 16 residues. CDR3 bases: TGTGCCAGCAGCTTACTGCAGGGGCAGGGCGGGGAGACCCAGTACTTC. Amino acids: CASSLLQGQGGETQYF.

The chain recombines TRBV7-2 with TRBJ1-5, with D tentatively TRBD1 (6 bases). Germline V gene lookup returns CDR1 SGHTA and CDR2 FQGNSA. V was pared by 2 bases and J by 2 bases, with 13 bases between. The CDR3 is made up of 16 amino acids. The CDR3 DNA follows: TGTGCCAGCAGCTTATATGCCGGGGGCGGCAATCAGCCCCAGCATTTT. Encoded protein: CASSLYAGGGNQPQHF.

This chain connects TRBV4-1 to TRBJ1-3, with D hard to call. CDR1 MGHRA and CDR2 YSYEKL come from the germline V gene. This CDR3 contains 14 residues. V lost 1 base to trimming and J lost 7 bases, with 11 bases between them. The CDR3 DNA reads TGCGCCAGCAGCCAAGCGGCCCTTGGGAACACCATATATTTT. It yields the protein CASSQAALGNTIYF.

This clonotype was observed a few times. This chain connects TRBV9 to TRBJ2-7, with TRBD1 as a possible D gene (6 bases). This CDR3 is 15 amino acids long. Trimming cost V 0 bases and J 0 bases, with 10 bases left between them. Per germline, CDR1 SGDLS and CDR2 YYNGEE. In DNA form, the CDR3 reads TGTGCCAGCAGCGTAGGCGACAGGAGCTCCTACGAGCAGTACTTC. This encodes CASSVGDRSSYEQYF. Combining the CDR3 with reference TRBV9 and TRBJ2-7 gives the whole variable domain DSGVTQTPKHLITATGQRVTLRCSPRSGDLSVYWYQQSLDQGLQFLIQYYNGEERAKGNILERFSAQQFPDLHSELNLSSLELGDSALYFCASSVGDRSSYEQYFGPGTRLTVT.

With regard to this clonotype: A read error may explain this, as a much larger clone is one base away. V gene TRBV7-6 combines with J gene TRBJ2-5, with TRBD1 matching 7 bases. The CDR3 is made up of 13 amino acids. Germline V gene sequence: CDR1 SGHVS, CDR2 FNYEAQ. Trimming at V came to 4 bases and at J to 5 bases, leaving 4 bases not matched to a gene. The CDR3 sequence: CASSWGQWETQYF. The CDR3 DNA reads TGTGCCAGCAGCTGGGGACAGTGGGAGACCCAGTACTTC.

This clonotype was seen a few times. The chain employs TRBV7-9 and TRBJ2-7; 7 bases match TRBD2. Germline trimming cut 5 bases from V and 3 bases from J; bases unmatched to any gene: 13. The CDR3 consists of 16 residues. Looked up from germline, CDR1 is SEHNR and CDR2 is FQNEAQ (reference sequence). The DNA of the CDR3 is TGTGCCAGCAGCATACCTAGCGGCAACTCTTTCTACGAGCAGTACTTC. This sequence encodes CASSIPSGNSFYEQYF. Variable domain in full (rest from reference TRBV7-9 and TRBJ2-7): DTGVSQNPRHKITKRGQNVTFRCDPISEHNRLYWYRQTLGQGPEFLTYFQNEAQLEKSRLLSDRFSAERPKGSFSTLEIQRTEQGDSAMYLCASSIPSGNSFYEQYFGPGTRLTVT.

This clonotype has ten or more counts. The chain couples TRBV24-1 to TRBJ2-5; TRBD1 matches at 7 bases. J was trimmed by 1 base and V by 7 bases; bases with no gene match: 5. The CDR3 length is 14 residues. CDR1 KGHDR and CDR2 SFDVKD come from the germline V gene. The CDR3 loop is CATSRSGGQETQYF. The CDR3 DNA follows: TGTGCCACCAGCCGATCAGGGGGCCAAGAGACCCAGTACTTC.

This chain's CDR3 is CASSSGYSYEQYF. CDR3 in DNA: TGCGCCAGCAGTAGCGGGTACTCCTACGAGCAGTACTTC. J is TRBJ2-7 and V is TRBV10-2; D may be TRBD2 (6 bases). V gave up 5 bases and J gave up 0 bases, with 8 bases separating them. This CDR3 region has 13 residues. CDR1 WSHSY and CDR2 SAAADI come from the germline V gene.

The gene calls are TRBV7-9 and TRBJ2-2; no clear D. Trimming removed 1 base from V and 6 bases from J, with 12 bases in between. Germline V gene data show CDR1 as SEHNR and CDR2 as FQNEAQ (reference sequence). The CDR3 covers 15 residues. The chain's CDR3 is CASSLGSSKAGELFF. The CDR3 nucleotides read TGTGCCAGCAGCTTAGGCTCCTCGAAGGCCGGGGAGCTGTTTTTT. Complete variable domain (other parts from reference TRBV7-9 and TRBJ2-2): DTGVSQNPRHKITKRGQNVTFRCDPISEHNRLYWYRQTLGQGPEFLTYFQNEAQLEKSRLLSDRFSAERPKGSFSTLEIQRTEQGDSAMYLCASSLGSSKAGELFFGEGSRLTVL.

A word on this clonotype: This may stem from a read error, because a much larger clone lies one nucleotide away. This sequence joins TRBV7-9 and TRBJ2-7; D is possibly TRBD1 (6 bases). The germline V gene has CDR1 SEHNR and CDR2 FQNEAQ (reference sequence). This CDR3 is 13 amino acids long. CDR3 bases: TGTGCCACCCAGGGACAAAACTCCTACGGGCAGTACTTC. This translates into CATQGQNSYGQYF.

This clonotype turned up a few times. This chain joins TRBV2 and TRBJ2-5; 7 bases fit TRBD2. Unmatched junction bases numbered 8, after V lost 2 bases and J lost 5 bases. The CDR3 length is 15 residues. Germline V gives CDR1 SNHLY, CDR2 FYNNEI. The CDR3 nucleotides are TGTGCCAGCAGTGAAAGGTCGGGAGGTCGGGAGACCCAGTACTTC. Protein product: CASSERSGGRETQYF.

V and J are TRBV6-6 and TRBJ2-7; 9 bases line up with TRBD1. The CDR3 totals 14 residues. Unmatched junction bases numbered 7, after V lost 7 bases and J lost 3 bases. Germline V gives CDR1 MNHNY, CDR2 SVGAGI (reference sequence). This CDR3 is CASIPGQGHYEQYF. The CDR3 region has the DNA TGTGCCAGCATCCCGGGACAGGGCCACTACGAGCAGTACTTC.

The rearrangement uses TRBV6-1 and TRBJ1-5; no clear D. The CDR3 is made up of 17 amino acids. The V gene's germline CDR1 is MNHNS and CDR2 SASEGT. Trimming cost V 2 bases and J 9 bases, with 23 bases left between them. CDR3 sequence reads: CASSERVRISGSTPQHF. The CDR3, as DNA: TGTGCCAGCAGTGAAAGGGTAAGGATATCGGGTTCAACGCCCCAGCATTTT.

This clonotype was recorded only once. The chain couples TRBV2 to TRBJ1-1; 11 bases fit TRBD1. The V and J ends lost 3 bases and 4 bases, in that order; junction bases with no gene match: 4. The CDR3 is 15 amino acids. Germline values: CDR1 SNHLY, CDR2 FYNNEI. CDR3 protein: CASSEGTGGITEAFF. CDR3 nucleotide sequence: TGTGCCAGCAGTGAGGGGACAGGGGGTATCACTGAAGCTTTCTTT.

This clonotype has a handful of counts. One end of the junction fails to match germline, which may point to a read error. This chain links TRBV7-3 with TRBJ1-5, with D possibly TRBD1 on 5 matching bases. The CDR3 extends over 14 amino acids. Germline CDR1 is SGHTA and CDR2 is FQGTGA. The CDR3 DNA sequence: TGCGCCAGCAGCCTAAGAAGGGGTAATCAGCCCCAGCATTTT. It encodes CASSLRRGNQPQHF.

The chain couples TRBV20-1 to TRBJ1-5; 9 bases align to TRBD1. Germline CDR1 is DFQATT and CDR2 is SNEGSKA (reference sequence). This CDR3 is 16 amino acids long. The ends lost 3 bases at V and 3 bases at J; junction bases unmatched: 9. CDR3 DNA: TGCAGTGCTAGTAGCGGGACAGGGTTTATCAATCAGCCCCAGCATTTT. Its translation is CSASSGTGFINQPQHF.

The table lists this clonotype with a few counts. The DNA of the CDR3 is TGTGCCAGCAGCTTCGGGACAGTTTCTGAAGCTTTCTTT. Translated: CASSFGTVSEAFF. The chain carries TRBV7-2 and TRBJ1-1, with TRBD1 identical over 7 bases. This CDR3 comprises 13 residues. Germline V CDR1 and CDR2: SGHTA, FQGNSA. V lost 3 bases, J lost 6 bases, and 4 bases stayed unmatched.

This chain joins TRBV2 and TRBJ2-7, with TRBD1 identical over 11 bases. Germline V gene sequence: CDR1 SNHLY, CDR2 FYNNEI. CDR3 size: 16 residues. Trimming removed 6 bases from V and 2 bases from J; junction bases left unmatched: 9. The CDR3 loop is CASSPTRDRGTYEQYF. CDR3 DNA: TGTGCCAGCAGCCCGACCCGGGACAGGGGGACCTACGAGCAGTACTTC.

Worth noting for this clonotype: Its ends do not fully match the called genes, so a read error is possible. CDR3 in amino acids: CASSDTSTGLKTEAFF. For the CDR3, the DNA is TGTGCCAGCAGTGATACCTCGACAGGATTGAAGACTGAAGCTTTCTTT. V and J are TRBV25-1 and TRBJ1-1, with a weak D call TRBD1 (6 bases). Germline CDR1 MGHDK, CDR2 SYGVNS. This CDR3 spans 16 amino acids.

The rearrangement joins TRBV10-3 to TRBJ1-4; TRBD1 matches 7 bases. This CDR3 spans 16 amino acids. After removal of 3 bases from V and 5 bases from J, the junction contained 9 bases not matched to a gene. Germline V gene lookup returns CDR1 ENHRY and CDR2 SYGVKD. CDR3: CAISDQSGTENEKLFF. The CDR3 DNA sequence: TGTGCCATCAGTGATCAGTCAGGGACAGAGAATGAAAAACTGTTTTTT.

The chain joins TRBV27 to TRBJ2-7; D assignment may be TRBD1 or TRBD2 (5 bases each). The CDR3 is made up of 14 amino acids. The germline V gene has CDR1 MNHEY and CDR2 SMNVEV (reference sequence). Trimming left V 4 bases short and J 4 bases short, with 14 bases between. As DNA, the CDR3 is TGTGCCAGCAGTTACTCGTCGGGGCTTTACGAGCAGTACTTC. Encoded protein: CASSYSSGLYEQYF.

This clonotype came up a few times. J is TRBJ2-7 and V is TRBV19; tentatively, D is TRBD2 (5 bases). V was clipped by 1 base and J by 0 bases, with 13 bases between them. This CDR3 is 16 amino acids long. Per germline, CDR1 LNHDA and CDR2 SQIVND (reference sequence). CDR3 amino acids: CASSIGGQHSSYEQYF. The CDR3 DNA sequence: TGTGCCAGTAGTATAGGAGGGCAGCACTCCTCCTACGAGCAGTACTTC.

Of note for this clonotype: A junction boundary mismatches the germline segment, possibly from a read error. The genes are TRBV12-3 or TRBV12-4 and TRBJ1-1; a weak D match, TRBD1 (5 bases). This CDR3 is built from 10 residues. Here the CDR3 DNA reads TGTGCCAGCAGTTCGCCGGGGCCCGTCTTT. It is translated as CASSSPGPVF.